This record concerns one T cell receptor beta chain sequence. MiXCR was run by TCRdb on the 5' RACE reads, yielding one entry per CDR3 protein. The sample lists nearly 900,000 distinct CDR3 sequences; 9% to 15% were seen once. With 1 base removed from V and 5 bases from J, the gap between germline ends came to 6 bases. Germline V CDR1 and CDR2: MDHEN, SYDVKM. The CDR3 spans 13 residues. The data belong to a study of identical twins. The sample also formed part of further work on yellow fever vaccine responses in identical twins.

The rearrangement links TRBV28 to TRBJ2-1; no clear D. The sequenced material came from PBMCs. The TCR originated in a woman aged 18 to 35 in good health. DNA of the CDR3: TGTGCCAGCAGTTTATTTAACGACAATGAGCAGTTCTTC. It is translated as CASSLFNDNEQFF. The full variable domain, rest sourced from reference TRBV28 and TRBJ2-1, is DVKVTQSSRYLVKRTGEKVFLECVQDMDHENMFWYRQDPGLGLRLIYFSYDVKMKEKGDIPEGYSVSREKKERFSLILESASTNQTSMYLCASSLFNDNEQFFGPGTRLTVL.